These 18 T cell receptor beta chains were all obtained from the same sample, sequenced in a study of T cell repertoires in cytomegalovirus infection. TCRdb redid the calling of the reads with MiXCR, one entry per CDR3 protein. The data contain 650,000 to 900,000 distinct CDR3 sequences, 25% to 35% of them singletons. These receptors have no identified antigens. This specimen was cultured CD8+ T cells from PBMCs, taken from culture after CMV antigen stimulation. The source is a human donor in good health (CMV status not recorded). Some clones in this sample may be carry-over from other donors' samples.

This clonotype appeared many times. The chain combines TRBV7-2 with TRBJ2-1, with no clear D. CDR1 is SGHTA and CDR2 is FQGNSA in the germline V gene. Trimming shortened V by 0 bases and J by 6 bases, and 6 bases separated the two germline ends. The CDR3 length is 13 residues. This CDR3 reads CASSLAVPNEQFF. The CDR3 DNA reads TGTGCCAGCAGCTTAGCCGTTCCCAATGAGCAGTTCTTC.

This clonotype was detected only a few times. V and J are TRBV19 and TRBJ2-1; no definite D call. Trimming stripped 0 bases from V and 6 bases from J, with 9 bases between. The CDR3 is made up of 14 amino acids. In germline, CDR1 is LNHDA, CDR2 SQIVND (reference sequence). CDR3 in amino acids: CASSIDGPVNEQFF. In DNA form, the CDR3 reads TGTGCCAGTAGTATAGACGGGCCAGTCAATGAGCAGTTCTTC.

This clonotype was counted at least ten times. The CDR3 nucleotides are TGTGCCAGCAGTGAATCGGCAGAGACCCAGTACTTC. It is translated as CASSESAETQYF. This chain connects TRBV25-1 to TRBJ2-5, with D uncertain. CDR3 length equals 12 residues. Germline V CDR1 and CDR2: MGHDK, SYGVNS. V lost 1 base and J 4 bases, leaving 4 bases between the germline ends.

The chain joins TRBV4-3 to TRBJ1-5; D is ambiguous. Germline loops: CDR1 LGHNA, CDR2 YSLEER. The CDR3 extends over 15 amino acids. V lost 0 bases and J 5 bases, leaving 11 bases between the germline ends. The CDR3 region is CASSQDSGSYQPQHF. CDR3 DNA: TGCGCCAGCAGCCAAGATTCGGGCAGTTATCAGCCCCAGCATTTT.

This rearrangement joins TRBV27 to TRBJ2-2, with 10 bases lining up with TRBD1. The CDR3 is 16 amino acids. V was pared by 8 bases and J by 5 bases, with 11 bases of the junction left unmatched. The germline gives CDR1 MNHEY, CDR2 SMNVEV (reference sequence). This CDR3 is CASGPFGQGGTGELFF. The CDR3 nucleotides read TGTGCCAGCGGACCGTTCGGACAGGGGGGGACCGGGGAGCTGTTTTTT.

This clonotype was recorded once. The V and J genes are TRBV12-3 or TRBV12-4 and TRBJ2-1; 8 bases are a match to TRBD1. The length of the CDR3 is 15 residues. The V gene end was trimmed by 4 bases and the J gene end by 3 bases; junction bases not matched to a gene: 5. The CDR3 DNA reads TGTGCCAGCAGTTCGCAGGGGGCCTACTACAATGAGCAGTTCTTC. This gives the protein CASSSQGAYYNEQFF.

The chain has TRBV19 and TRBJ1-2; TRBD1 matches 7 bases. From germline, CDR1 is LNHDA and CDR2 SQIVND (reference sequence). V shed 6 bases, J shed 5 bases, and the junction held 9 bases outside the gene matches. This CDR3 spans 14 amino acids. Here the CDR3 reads CASSLSTGDYGYTF. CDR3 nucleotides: TGTGCCAGTAGCCTCTCTACAGGGGATTATGGCTACACCTTC.

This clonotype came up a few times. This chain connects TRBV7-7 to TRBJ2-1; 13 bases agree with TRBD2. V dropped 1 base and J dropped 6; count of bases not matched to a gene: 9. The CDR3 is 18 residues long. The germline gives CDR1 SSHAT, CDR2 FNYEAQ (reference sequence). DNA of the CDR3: TGTGCCAGCAGCTTAGGATTACTAGCGGGGGGGGATTTCAATGAGCAGTTCTTC. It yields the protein CASSLGLLAGGDFNEQFF.

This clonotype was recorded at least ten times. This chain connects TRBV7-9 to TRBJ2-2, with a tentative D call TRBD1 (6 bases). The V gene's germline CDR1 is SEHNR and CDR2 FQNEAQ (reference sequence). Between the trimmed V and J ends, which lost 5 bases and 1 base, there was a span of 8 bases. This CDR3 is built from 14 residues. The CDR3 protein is CASSPDRNTGELFF. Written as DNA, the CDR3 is TGTGCCAGCAGCCCGGACAGGAACACCGGGGAGCTGTTTTTT.

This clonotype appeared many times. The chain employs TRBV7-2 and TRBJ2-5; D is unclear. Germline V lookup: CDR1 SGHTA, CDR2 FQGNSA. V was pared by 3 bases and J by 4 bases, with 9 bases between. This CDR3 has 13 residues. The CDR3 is CASSFDGGETQYF. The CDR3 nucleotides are TGTGCCAGCAGCTTCGACGGTGGAGAGACCCAGTACTTC. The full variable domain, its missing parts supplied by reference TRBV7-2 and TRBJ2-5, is GAGVSQSPSNKVTEKGKDVELRCDPISGHTALYWYRQSLGQGLEFLIYFQGNSAPDKSGLPSDRFSAERTGGSVSTLTIQRTQQEDSAVYLCASSFDGGETQYFGPGTRLLVL.

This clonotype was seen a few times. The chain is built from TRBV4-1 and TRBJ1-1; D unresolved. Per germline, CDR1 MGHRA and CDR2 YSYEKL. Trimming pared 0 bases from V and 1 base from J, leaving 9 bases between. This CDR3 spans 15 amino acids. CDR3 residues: CASSQDAFGNTEAFF. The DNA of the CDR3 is TGCGCCAGCAGCCAAGATGCTTTCGGGAACACTGAAGCTTTCTTT.

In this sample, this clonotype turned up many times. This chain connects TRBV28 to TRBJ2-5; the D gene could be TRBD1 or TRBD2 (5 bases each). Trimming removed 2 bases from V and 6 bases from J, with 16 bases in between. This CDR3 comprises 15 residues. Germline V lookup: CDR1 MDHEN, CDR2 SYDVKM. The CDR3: CASSLPRDPVKTQYF. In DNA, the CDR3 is TGTGCCAGCAGTTTACCCCGGGACCCCGTGAAGACCCAGTACTTC.

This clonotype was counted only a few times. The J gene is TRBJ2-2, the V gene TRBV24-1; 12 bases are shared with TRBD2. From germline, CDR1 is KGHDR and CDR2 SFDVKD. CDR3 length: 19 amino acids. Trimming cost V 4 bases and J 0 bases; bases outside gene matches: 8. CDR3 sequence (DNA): TGTGCCACCAGTGAAGAAGGACTAGCGGGAAACGCGAACACCGGGGAGCTGTTTTTT. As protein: CATSEEGLAGNANTGELFF.

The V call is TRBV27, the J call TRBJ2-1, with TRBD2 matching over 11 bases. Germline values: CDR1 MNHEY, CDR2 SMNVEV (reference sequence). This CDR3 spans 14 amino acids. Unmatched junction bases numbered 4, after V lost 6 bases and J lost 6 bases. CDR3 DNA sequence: TGTGCCAGCAGACGACTAGCGGGGTTCAATGAGCAGTTCTTC. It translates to CASRRLAGFNEQFF.

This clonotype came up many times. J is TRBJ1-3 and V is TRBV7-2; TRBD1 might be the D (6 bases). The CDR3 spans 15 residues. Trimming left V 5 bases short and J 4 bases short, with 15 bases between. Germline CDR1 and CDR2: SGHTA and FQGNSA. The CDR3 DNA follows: TGTGCCAGCAGCAAGGGAGGGGGGTCCGGAAACACCATATATTTT. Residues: CASSKGGGSGNTIYF.

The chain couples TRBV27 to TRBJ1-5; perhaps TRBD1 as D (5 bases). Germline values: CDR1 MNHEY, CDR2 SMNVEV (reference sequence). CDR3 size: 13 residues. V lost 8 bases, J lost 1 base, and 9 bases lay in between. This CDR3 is CASGRDSNQPQHF. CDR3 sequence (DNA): TGTGCCAGCGGCCGGGACAGCAATCAGCCCCAGCATTTT.

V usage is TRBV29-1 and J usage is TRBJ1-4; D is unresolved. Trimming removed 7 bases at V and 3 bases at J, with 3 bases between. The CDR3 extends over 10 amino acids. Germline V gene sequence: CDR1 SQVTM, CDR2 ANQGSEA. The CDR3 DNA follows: TGCAGCGCTTCTAATGAAAAACTGTTTTTT. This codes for CSASNEKLFF.

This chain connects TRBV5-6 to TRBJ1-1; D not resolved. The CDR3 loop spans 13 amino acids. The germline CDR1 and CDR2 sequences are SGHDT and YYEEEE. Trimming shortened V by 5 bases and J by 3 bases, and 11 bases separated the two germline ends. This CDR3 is CASSWGLYTEAFF. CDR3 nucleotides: TGTGCCAGCAGTTGGGGTTTATACACTGAAGCTTTCTTT.